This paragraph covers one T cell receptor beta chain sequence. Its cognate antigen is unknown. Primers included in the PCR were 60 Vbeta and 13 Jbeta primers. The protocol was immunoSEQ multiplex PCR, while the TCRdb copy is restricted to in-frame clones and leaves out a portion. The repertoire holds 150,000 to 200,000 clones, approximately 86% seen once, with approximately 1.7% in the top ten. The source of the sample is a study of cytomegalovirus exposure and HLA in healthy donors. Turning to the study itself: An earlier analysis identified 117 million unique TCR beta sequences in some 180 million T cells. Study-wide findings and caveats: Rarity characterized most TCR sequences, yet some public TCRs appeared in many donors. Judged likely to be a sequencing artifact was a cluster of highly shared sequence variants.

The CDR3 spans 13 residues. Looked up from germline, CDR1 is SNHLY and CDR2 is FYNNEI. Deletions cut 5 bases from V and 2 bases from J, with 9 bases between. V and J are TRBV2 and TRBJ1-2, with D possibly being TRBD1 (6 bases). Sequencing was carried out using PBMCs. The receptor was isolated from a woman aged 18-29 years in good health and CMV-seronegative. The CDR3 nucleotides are TGTGCCAGCAGTCTCACAGGGAACTATGGCTACACCTTC. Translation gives CASSLTGNYGYTF.